A single sample is the source of the 32 T cell receptor beta chains below, sequenced in a study of molecular identifiers for immune sequencing clone quantification. TCRdb ran MiXCR on the PCR reads and lists one entry per CDR3 protein. The sample includes about 640,000 distinct CDR3 sequences, just under 20% of them seen just once. Sample: naive CD8+ T cells from blood, with Jurkat cell RNA spiked in. Specified subset: FACS-sorted CD8+CD4-CCR7+CD45RA+ naive T cells. Source of these receptors: a human donor in good health. Some libraries in this study had Jurkat cell RNA spiked in.

The gene calls are TRBV30 and TRBJ2-2; D possibly corresponds to TRBD2 (6 bases). The CDR3 is made up of 18 amino acids. V was cut by 2 bases and J by 2 bases, with 21 bases left in between. The germline V gene encodes CDR1 GTSNPN and CDR2 SVGIG (reference sequence). The CDR3 DNA follows: TGTGCCTGGAGTCATATCCCCGCGCGGGGAATAAACACCGGGGAGCTGTTTTTT. It codes for CAWSHIPARGINTGELFF.

Note on this clonotype: One base away lies a much larger clone, so this may be a sequencing read error. V usage is TRBV20-1 and J usage is TRBJ2-7, with 9 bases that match TRBD2. The CDR3 is 15 amino acids. The germline gives CDR1 DFQATT, CDR2 SNEGSKA (reference sequence). CDR3 nucleotide sequence: TGCAGTGCTAGTGGGCCGGGACTAGCTCCCTACGTGCAGTACTTC. Its protein product is CSASGPGLAPYVQYF.

This clonotype was observed many times. This sequence joins TRBV7-9 and TRBJ2-3, with TRBD2 matching over 11 bases. This CDR3 contains 15 residues. Trimming took 2 bases from V and 4 from J; bases not matched to a gene: 2. Germline loops: CDR1 SEHNR, CDR2 FQNEAQ (reference sequence). In DNA, the CDR3 is TGTGCCAGCAGCTTAACTAGCGGGAGCCCAGATACGCAGTATTTT. This translates into CASSLTSGSPDTQYF. Looking up the rest from reference TRBV7-9 and TRBJ2-3 gives the full variable domain: DTGVSQNPRHKITKRGQNVTFRCDPISEHNRLYWYRQTLGQGPEFLTYFQNEAQLEKSRLLSDRFSAERPKGSFSTLEIQRTEQGDSAMYLCASSLTSGSPDTQYFGPGTRLTVL.

In its sample, this clonotype was seen many times. The chain has TRBV6-1 and TRBJ1-1, with 8 positions matching TRBD1. The V gene's germline CDR1 is MNHNS and CDR2 SASEGT. The CDR3 extends over 17 amino acids. V was clipped by 3 bases and J by 5 bases; unmatched bases: 14. The CDR3 nucleotides read TGTGCCAGCAGTGATTCAGGGGGAATTACAGGGGGAACTGAAGCTTTCTTT. Translated, it gives CASSDSGGITGGTEAFF.

V and J are TRBV6-2 or TRBV6-3 and TRBJ1-1; perhaps TRBD1 as D (5 bases). Germline-derived CDR1 and CDR2 are MNHEY and SVGEGT. This CDR3 region has 19 residues. Trimming stripped 3 bases from V and 0 bases from J, with 23 bases between. The CDR3 region is CASSYLVASLGRMNTEAFF. The CDR3 bases are TGTGCCAGCAGTTATTTAGTTGCCTCCCTGGGACGGATGAACACTGAAGCTTTCTTT.

This clonotype was detected many times. The chain carries TRBV11-2 and TRBJ1-5; D not resolved. CDR1 is SGHAT and CDR2 is FQNNGV in the germline V gene. The V and J ends lost 2 bases and 0 bases respectively, with 11 bases between them. The CDR3 is 16 residues long. The CDR3 DNA reads as TGTGCCAGCAGCTTATATCCGACCGATAGCAATCAGCCCCAGCATTTT. It is translated as CASSLYPTDSNQPQHF.

This clonotype was detected a few times. This chain links TRBV12-3 or TRBV12-4 with TRBJ2-3; D is undetermined. Trimming shortened V by 5 bases and J by 1 base, and 13 bases separated the two germline ends. This CDR3 spans 15 amino acids. DNA of the CDR3: TGTGCCAGCAGTCCGTCAGGTGCTCGCACAGATACGCAGTATTTT. This codes for CASSPSGARTDTQYF.

In its sample, this clonotype was seen a few times. The chain is built from TRBV19 and TRBJ2-1; 7 bases are a match to TRBD2. The V gene's germline CDR1 is LNHDA and CDR2 SQIVND (reference sequence). The J segment lost 5 bases and the V segment lost 1 base, leaving 5 bases of the junction unmatched. This CDR3 contains 15 residues. The CDR3 DNA sequence: TGTGCCAGTAGTATAGGCGGGAGTGGGGACAATGAGCAGTTCTTC. Residues: CASSIGGSGDNEQFF.

The table lists this clonotype with many counts. V usage is TRBV29-1 and J usage is TRBJ1-4; TRBD1 is a possible D gene (5 bases). The V gene's germline CDR1 is SQVTM and CDR2 ANQGSEA. With 6 bases removed from V and 4 bases from J, the gap between germline ends came to 18 bases. The CDR3 totals 15 residues. As DNA, the CDR3 is TGCAGCGTATATATTCACCAGGGAGGTAATGAAAAACTGTTTTTT. Protein: CSVYIHQGGNEKLFF.

The table lists this clonotype with many counts. This chain connects TRBV6-2 or TRBV6-3 to TRBJ1-2; D unresolved. V was shortened by 7 bases and J by 6 bases, with 15 bases between the two germline ends. The CDR3 covers 13 residues. Germline V CDR1 and CDR2: MNHEY, SVGEGT. CDR3 region: CASMPPSRHGYTF. In DNA, the CDR3 is TGTGCCAGCATGCCCCCATCAAGGCATGGCTACACCTTC.

This chain joins TRBV7-9 and TRBJ2-1; 7 nucleotides align to TRBD1. Germline CDR1 SEHNR, CDR2 FQNEAQ (reference sequence). This CDR3 has 15 residues. The junction had 10 bases not matched to a gene; V was cut back by 3 bases and J by 8 bases. In nucleotides, the CDR3 is TGTGCCAGCAGCTTGACAGGGTTGGTCGTGGATGAGCAGTTCTTC. Protein: CASSLTGLVVDEQFF.

This clonotype appeared once. This may arise from a read error, as a much more abundant clone is one base away. CDR3 residues: CASSVAQGSNTEELFF. DNA for the CDR3: TGTGCCAGCAGCGTAGCCCAGGGATCGAACACCGAGGAGCTGTTTTTT. The chain couples TRBV9 to TRBJ2-2; perhaps TRBD1 as D (5 bases). Germline CDR1 SGDLS, CDR2 YYNGEE. This CDR3 comprises 16 residues.

This clonotype was counted many times. This chain joins TRBV6-6 and TRBJ1-2; weak D call: TRBD1 (5 bases). This CDR3 comprises 17 residues. Germline V CDR1 and CDR2: MNHNY, SVGAGI (reference sequence). The germline V and J ends were trimmed by 0 bases and 8 bases, with 22 bases remaining between them. The CDR3 region is CASSYSPRPQDTEGYTF. Here the CDR3 DNA reads TGTGCCAGCAGTTACTCCCCAAGGCCCCAGGACACTGAGGGCTACACCTTC.

V and J are TRBV7-9 and TRBJ1-1; 8 bases agree with TRBD1. CDR3 length: 14 residues. V lost 5 bases and J lost 8; bases outside the gene matches: 10. Looked up from germline, CDR1 is SEHNR and CDR2 is FQNEAQ (reference sequence). CDR3 amino acids: CASSQLGAGGEAFF. CDR3 sequence (DNA): TGTGCCAGCAGCCAACTCGGGGCAGGGGGCGAAGCTTTCTTT.

In its sample, this clonotype was seen many times. The chain employs TRBV27 and TRBJ2-7, with TRBD2 as a possible D gene (6 bases). CDR1 and CDR2 from the germline V gene are MNHEY and SMNVEV (reference sequence). CDR3 length: 15 residues. With 2 bases removed from V and 2 bases from J, the gap between germline ends came to 13 bases. The CDR3 coding sequence is TGTGCCAGCAGTTTAGGAGGGCTGGGTCCCTACGAGCAGTACTTC. Residues: CASSLGGLGPYEQYF.

This clonotype was counted ten times or more. The chain uses TRBV20-1 and TRBJ1-5; 9 bases map to TRBD1. CDR1 is DFQATT and CDR2 is SNEGSKA in the germline V gene (reference sequence). V lost 2 bases, J lost 6 bases, and 11 bases stayed unmatched. CDR3 size: 16 residues. CDR3 DNA: TGCAGTGCTAGACTCGCCGGGACAGGGTGGGGTCAGCCCCAGCATTTT. Encoded protein: CSARLAGTGWGQPQHF.

V gene TRBV20-1 combines with J gene TRBJ2-7; D gene unclear. This CDR3 contains 11 residues. Trimming cost V 0 bases and J 6 bases, with 6 bases left between them. Germline loops: CDR1 DFQATT, CDR2 SNEGSKA (reference sequence). The CDR3 region is CSAREGREQYF. The CDR3 DNA reads as TGCAGTGCTAGAGAAGGGCGCGAGCAGTACTTC.

CDR3 residues: CASSQDVGLIGTRELFF. The CDR3 DNA is TGCGCCAGCAGCCAAGATGTAGGTCTCATAGGGACCAGGGAGCTGTTTTTT. This chain connects TRBV4-3 to TRBJ2-2; either TRBD1 or TRBD2 may supply D (5 bases each). Germline V CDR1 and CDR2: LGHNA, YSLEER. The CDR3 is made up of 17 amino acids. Trimming left V 0 bases short and J 9 bases short, with 20 bases between.

This clonotype was detected only a few times. The chain uses TRBV11-2 and TRBJ2-7; no reliable D call. The germline CDR1 and CDR2 sequences are SGHAT and FQNNGV. The CDR3 runs to 16 residues. With 6 bases removed from V and 0 bases from J, the gap between germline ends came to 18 bases. The CDR3 region has the DNA TGTGCCAGCAGGCTCCGGCGAGAGGTGAGCTCCTACGAGCAGTACTTC. Protein sequence: CASRLRREVSSYEQYF. Combining the CDR3 with reference TRBV11-2 and TRBJ2-7 gives the whole variable domain EAGVAQSPRYKIIEKRQSVAFWCNPISGHATLYWYQQILGQGPKLLIQFQNNGVVDDSQLPKDRFSAERLKGVDSTLKIQPAKLEDSAVYLCASRLRREVSSYEQYFGPGTRLTVT.

This rearrangement joins TRBV19 to TRBJ2-7; D perhaps matches TRBD1 (5 bases). Germline-derived CDR1 and CDR2 are LNHDA and SQIVND (reference sequence). The length of the CDR3 is 15 residues. V was shortened by 5 bases and J by 3 bases, with 17 bases between the two germline ends. As DNA, the CDR3 is TGTGCCAGTAGTCCCGACGCAGGGATTTTCTACGAGCAGTACTTC. As protein: CASSPDAGIFYEQYF.

The sample holds a few counts of this clonotype. The gene calls are TRBV5-5 and TRBJ2-2; D call uncertain. Trimming shortened V by 0 bases and J by 4 bases, and 10 bases separated the two germline ends. Germline-derived CDR1 and CDR2 are SGHKS and YYEKEE (reference sequence). The CDR3 sequence is 15 residues long. Here the CDR3 reads CASSLGDRITGELFF. In DNA form, the CDR3 reads TGTGCCAGCAGCTTGGGCGATCGTATCACCGGGGAGCTGTTTTTT.

The table lists this clonotype with many counts. The gene calls are TRBV6-2 or TRBV6-3 and TRBJ2-3, with D possibly being TRBD1 (7 bases). The germline V gene encodes CDR1 MNHEY and CDR2 SVGEGT. The length of the CDR3 is 16 residues. V lost 7 bases, J lost 0 bases, and 17 bases lay in between. The chain's CDR3 is CASTNSGGLSTDTQYF. CDR3 nucleotide sequence: TGTGCCAGCACCAATTCAGGGGGACTTAGCACAGATACGCAGTATTTT.

This clonotype showed up many times. The gene calls are TRBV27 and TRBJ2-3; 11 bases fit TRBD1. Trimming removed 5 bases from V and 4 bases from J; junction bases left unmatched: 17. CDR1 is MNHEY, CDR2 SMNVEV, per germline (reference sequence). This CDR3 region has 19 residues. CDR3 sequence: CASSPNLGNGQGAPDTQYF. The CDR3, as DNA: TGTGCCAGCAGTCCCAACTTAGGAAACGGACAGGGGGCGCCAGATACGCAGTATTTT.

At least ten counts were recorded for this clonotype. The chain combines TRBV6-5 with TRBJ2-4; 8 nucleotides align to TRBD2. This CDR3 spans 16 amino acids. Germline trimming cut 6 bases from V and 0 bases from J; bases unmatched to any gene: 7. Germline CDR1 MNHEY, CDR2 SVGAGI. The CDR3 DNA follows: TGTGCCAGCAGCCCCCTAGCGGGTCTAGCCAAAAACATTCAGTACTTC. This encodes CASSPLAGLAKNIQYF.

This clonotype was counted many times. This rearrangement joins TRBV20-1 to TRBJ1-3; 7 nucleotides agree with TRBD1. Trimming removed 6 bases from V and 9 bases from J; junction bases left unmatched: 17. Germline V gene sequence: CDR1 DFQATT, CDR2 SNEGSKA (reference sequence). The CDR3 loop spans 15 amino acids. This CDR3 is CSANDRAGSRVTIYF. The CDR3 DNA sequence: TGCAGTGCAAATGACAGGGCTGGGTCTCGGGTCACCATATATTTT.

This clonotype was seen a handful of times. In DNA form, the CDR3 reads TGTGCCAGTAGTATATCTCGCCTGAACACTGAAGCTTTCTTT. It translates to CASSISRLNTEAFF. The gene calls are TRBV19 and TRBJ1-1; D is ambiguous. The CDR3 spans 14 residues. Trimming left V 2 bases short and J 0 bases short, with 7 bases between. Germline CDR1 and CDR2: LNHDA and SQIVND (reference sequence).

There are many counts of this clonotype. The CDR3 here is CASSYQESSYNSPLHF. CDR3 nucleotide sequence: TGTGCCAGCAGCTACCAGGAGAGCTCCTATAATTCACCCCTCCACTTT. The rearrangement joins TRBV11-2 to TRBJ1-6; D unclear. The V end lost 4 bases, the J end lost 0 bases, and 10 bases lay between the germline ends. In germline, CDR1 is SGHAT, CDR2 FQNNGV. The CDR3 is 16 amino acids.

CDR3 amino acids: CASSQGTGAPYEQYF. Written as DNA, the CDR3 is TGCGCCAGCAGCCAGGGGACAGGGGCTCCCTACGAGCAGTACTTC. V gene TRBV4-3 combines with J gene TRBJ2-7, with TRBD1 identical over 10 bases. The junction had 4 bases not matched to a gene; V was cut back by 3 bases and J by 2 bases. Germline CDR1 is LGHNA and CDR2 is YSLEER. CDR3 length: 15 residues.

The chain is built from TRBV7-6 and TRBJ2-7; 11 nucleotides line up with TRBD1. There are 16 residues in the CDR3. CDR1 and CDR2 (germline): SGHVS, FNYEAQ. V shed 1 base, J shed 2 bases, and the junction held 4 bases outside the gene matches. For the CDR3, the DNA is TGTGCCAGCAGCTTAGAAAGGACAGGGGGCACCTACGAGCAGTACTTC. Amino acid sequence: CASSLERTGGTYEQYF.

A word on this clonotype: A much more abundant neighbour one base away suggests this may be a read error. This chain connects TRBV5-6 to TRBJ2-7; a weak D match, TRBD1 (7 bases). Germline lookup yields CDR1 SGHDT and CDR2 YYEEEE. The V and J ends lost 4 bases and 3 bases respectively, with 23 bases between them. The CDR3 spans 17 residues. CDR3 protein: CASSPPEGQRPYYEQYF. In DNA, the CDR3 is TGTGCCAGCAGCCCGCCGGAGGGACAGCGACCGTACTACGAGCAGTACTTC.

In its sample, this clonotype was seen many times. The J gene is TRBJ1-1, the V gene TRBV6-2 or TRBV6-3; D remains unclear. Per the germline V gene, CDR1 is MNHEY and CDR2 is SVGEGT. The CDR3 sequence is 11 residues long. Trimming took off 8 bases at V and 4 bases at J, with 8 bases between the two ends. This CDR3 reads CASGHITEAFF. The DNA of the CDR3 is TGTGCCAGCGGGCACATCACTGAAGCTTTCTTT.

This clonotype showed up many times. V gene TRBV13 combines with J gene TRBJ1-1; the D is unclear. This CDR3 contains 15 residues. V was clipped by 3 bases and J by 4 bases, with 15 bases between them. Germline V gene lookup returns CDR1 PRHDT and CDR2 FYEKMQ (reference sequence). CDR3 residues: CASSLRGRRATEAFF. DNA of the CDR3: TGTGCCAGCAGCTTGAGAGGAAGACGGGCCACTGAAGCTTTCTTT. Filled out from reference TRBV13 and TRBJ1-1, the complete variable domain reads AAGVIQSPRHLIKEKRETATLKCYPIPRHDTVYWYQQGPGQDPQFLISFYEKMQSDKGSIPDRFSAQQFSDYHSELNMSSLELGDSALYFCASSLRGRRATEAFFGQGTRLTVV.